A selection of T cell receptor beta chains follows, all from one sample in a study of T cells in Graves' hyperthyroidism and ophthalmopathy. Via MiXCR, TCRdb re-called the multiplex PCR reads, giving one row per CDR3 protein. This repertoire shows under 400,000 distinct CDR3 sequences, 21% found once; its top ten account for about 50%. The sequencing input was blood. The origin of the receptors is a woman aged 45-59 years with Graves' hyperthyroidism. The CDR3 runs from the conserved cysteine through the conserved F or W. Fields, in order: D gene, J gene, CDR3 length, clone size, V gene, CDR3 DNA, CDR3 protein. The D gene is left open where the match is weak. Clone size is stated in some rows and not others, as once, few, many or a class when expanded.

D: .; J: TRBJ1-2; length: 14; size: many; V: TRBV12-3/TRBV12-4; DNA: TGTGCCAGCAGTTTGGGGGGAACCGGCTATGGCTACACCTTC; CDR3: CASSLGGTGYGYTF
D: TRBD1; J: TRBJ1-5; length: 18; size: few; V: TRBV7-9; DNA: TGTGCCAGCAGCCTAGGACAGGGGGCTGGTTGGAGCAATCAGCCCCAGCATTTT; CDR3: CASSLGQGAGWSNQPQHF
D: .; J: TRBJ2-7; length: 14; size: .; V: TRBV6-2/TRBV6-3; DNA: TGTGCCAGCAGTTACTCGAAAGGACGCTACGAGCAGTACTTC; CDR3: CASSYSKGRYEQYF
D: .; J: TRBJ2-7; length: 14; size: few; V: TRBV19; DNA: TGTGCCAGTAGTAAGGTGCGTAACTCCTACGAGCAGTACTTC; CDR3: CASSKVRNSYEQYF
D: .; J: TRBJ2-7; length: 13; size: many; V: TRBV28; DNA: TGTGCCAGCAGTTTGGCAGCCCTATGGGAGCAGTACTTC; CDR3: CASSLAALWEQYF
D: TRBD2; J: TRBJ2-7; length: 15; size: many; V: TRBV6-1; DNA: TGTGCCAGCAGTGGACGACTAGCGGGGTCCTACGAGCAGTACTTC; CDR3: CASSGRLAGSYEQYF
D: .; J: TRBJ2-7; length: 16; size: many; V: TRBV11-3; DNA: TGTGCCAGCAGCTCCCCTTTGGGGGAAAACGTCTACGAGCAGTACTTC; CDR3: CASSSPLGENVYEQYF
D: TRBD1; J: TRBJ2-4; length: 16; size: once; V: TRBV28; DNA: TGTGCCAGCAAGGGACAGGGGAACCTAGCCAAAAACATTCAGTACTTC; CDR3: CASKGQGNLAKNIQYF
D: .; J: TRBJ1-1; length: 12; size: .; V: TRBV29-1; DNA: TGCAGCGTTGTTTTGGGCGGCCTTGAAGCTTTCTTT; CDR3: CSVVLGGLEAFF
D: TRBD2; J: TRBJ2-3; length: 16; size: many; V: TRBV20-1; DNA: TGCAGTGCTAGAGACCCTAGCGGGGGGGGTTCTTATACGCAGTATTTT; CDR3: CSARDPSGGGSYTQYF
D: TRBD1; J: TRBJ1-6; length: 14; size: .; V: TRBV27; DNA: TGTGCCAGCAGTTTAGCAGGGGGCGCTTCACCCCTCCACTTT; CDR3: CASSLAGGASPLHF
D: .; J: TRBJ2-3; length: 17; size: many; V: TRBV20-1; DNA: TGCAGTGCTAGAGGGGGCTTACTAGCAGGAAGAACAGATACGCAGTATTTT; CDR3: CSARGGLLAGRTDTQYF
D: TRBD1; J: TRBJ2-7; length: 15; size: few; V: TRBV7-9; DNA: TGTGCCAGCAGCCCGTACCGACAGGGTGGATACGAGCAGTACTTC; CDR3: CASSPYRQGGYEQYF
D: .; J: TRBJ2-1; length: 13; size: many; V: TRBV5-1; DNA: TGCGCCAGCAGCTTTAGGCCCGGGGGTGAGCAGTTCTTC; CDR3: CASSFRPGGEQFF
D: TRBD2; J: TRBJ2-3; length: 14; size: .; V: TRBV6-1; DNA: TGTGCCAGCAGCGAAAGCGGGAGATTGGATACGCAGTATTTT; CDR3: CASSESGRLDTQYF
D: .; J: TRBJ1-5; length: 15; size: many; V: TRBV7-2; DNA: TGTGCCAGCAGCTTAGGCCAGCAAAGCAATCAGCCCCAGCATTTT; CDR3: CASSLGQQSNQPQHF
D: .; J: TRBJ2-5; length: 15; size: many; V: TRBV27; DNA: TGTGCCAGCAGTTTAGGCCTTGCATACCAAGAGACCCAGTACTTC; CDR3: CASSLGLAYQETQYF
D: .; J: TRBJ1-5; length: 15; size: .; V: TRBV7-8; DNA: TGTGCCAGCAGCTTAAGGGGCTGGGAGGATCAGCCCCAGCATTTT; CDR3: CASSLRGWEDQPQHF
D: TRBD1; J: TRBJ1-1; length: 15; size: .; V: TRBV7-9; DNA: TGTGCCAGCAGCTTCTACAGGGGTTGGAACACTGAAGCTTTCTTT; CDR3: CASSFYRGWNTEAFF
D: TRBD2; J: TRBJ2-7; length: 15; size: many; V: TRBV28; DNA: TGTGCCAGCAGCAGGACTAGCGGGAGGGCCTACGAGCAGTACTTC; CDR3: CASSRTSGRAYEQYF
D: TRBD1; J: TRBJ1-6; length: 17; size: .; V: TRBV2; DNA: TGTGCCAGCGGGGCAGGGGGCTCGGGCTCCTATAATTCACCCCTCCACTTT; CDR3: CASGAGGSGSYNSPLHF